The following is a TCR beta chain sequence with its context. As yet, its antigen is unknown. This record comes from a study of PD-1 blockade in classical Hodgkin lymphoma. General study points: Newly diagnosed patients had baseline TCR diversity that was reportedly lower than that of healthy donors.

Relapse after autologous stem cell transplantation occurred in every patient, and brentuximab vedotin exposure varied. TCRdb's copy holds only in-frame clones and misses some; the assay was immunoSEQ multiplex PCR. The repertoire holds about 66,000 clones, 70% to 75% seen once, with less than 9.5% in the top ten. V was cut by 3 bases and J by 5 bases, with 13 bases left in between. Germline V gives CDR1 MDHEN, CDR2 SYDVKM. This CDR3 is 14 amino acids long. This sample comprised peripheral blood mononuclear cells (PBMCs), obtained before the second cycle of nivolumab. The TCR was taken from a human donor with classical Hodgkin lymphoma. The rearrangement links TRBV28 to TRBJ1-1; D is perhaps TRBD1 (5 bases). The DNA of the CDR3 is TGTGCCAGCAGTTTGCAGTCGGGGGGGACTGAAGCTTTCTTT. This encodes CASSLQSGGTEAFF.